This T cell receptor (beta chain) was obtained from a study of T cells after yellow fever vaccination (dated by TCRdb to 2018 to 2020). About the full investigation: The SMART-Seq v4 Ultra Low Input RNA kit was used to prepare libraries from fractions with low cell numbers. Two healthy male donors, one aged 18 to 29 and one aged 30 to 40 years, made up the cohort. To follow T-cell clones before and after both primary and booster YFV17D yellow fever vaccination, bulk TCR alpha and beta repertoires underwent longitudinal sequencing. Blood was collected at multiple timepoints before and after primary and secondary immunization, and bulk PBMC replicates and cell subsets were isolated.

Instrument on record: Illumina NovaSeq 6000. TCR cDNA was synthesized by 5'RACE template switching, which introduced a universal primer site and unique molecular identifiers. Priming of cDNA synthesis was performed from both the TCR alpha and TCR beta constant segments. Two PCR steps were used to amplify libraries, with sample barcodes and sequencing adapters being added in the second step. Sequencing of libraries was done on Illumina HiSeq 2500 (2x100 bp) or NovaSeq (2x150 bp). The study's processing was this. Demultiplexing of reads and collapsing into UMI consensus sequences were performed with MIGEC, and V(D)J alignment was carried out with MiXCR. Using edgeR on replicate PBMC samples, clonotypes were called vaccine-responding if FDR was below 0.01 and the log2 fold change was above 5 up to day 15. Bulk clonotypes were assigned CD4 or CD8 identity according to which sequenced CD4 or CD8 repertoire held them at higher abundance. TCRdb trimmed the raw reads at Q25, called clones with MiXCR and kept productive beta chains. Each CDR3 protein gets just one entry, which takes the most common genes and DNA from the rows behind it. TCRdb assigned the V and J calls; the authors' analysis was not used. This sample is represented by 200,000 to 300,000 distinct CDR3 sequences; roughly 3.5% of them were singletons. The top ten constitute 15% to 20% of the sample.

Reading the label with the study, this specimen's treatment or condition is: live attenuated yellow fever vaccine strain. At each blood-draw timepoint, two biological replicates of bulk PBMCs were collected. PBMCs were isolated from peripheral blood using a standard Ficoll-Paque protocol. TriZol was used to extract RNA from bulk PBMCs, from CD4 and CD8 fractions, and from dextramer-positive and dextramer-negative fractions. This clonotype appeared many times. It has no known antigen specificity. No much larger clonotype is one base removed from it; base qualities were not supplied. V sheds 6 bases and J sheds 3 bases, leaving 21 bases between their ends. The germline V gene (reference sequence) yields DFQATT for CDR1 and SNEGSKA for CDR2. From cysteine to phenylalanine, the CDR3 is 15 amino acids long. The DNA shown is the 45-base CDR3, in frame from base 1. Study-wide conclusions, independent of this receptor: After the booster, most of the clones that had expanded following primary vaccination were detected again (almost 98% of CD4 and around 88% of CD8), which suggests that memory was broadly maintained. Computational filtering was needed because FACS-sorted repertoires could contain abundant contaminating clonotypes from the bulk population. A small share of clonotypes was detected in both CD4 and CD8 compartments, with the overlap likely arising from convergent recombination. The secondary T-cell response was found to be weaker but faster than the primary response, with a peak reached on day 5 rather than on day 15. Because only a couple of donors were included in the study, the extent to which the findings can be generalized is limited.

This specimen consisted of PBMCs, obtained 15 days after the yellow fever booster vaccination. Recombination linked TRBV20-1 to TRBJ2-7, with TRBD1 tentatively as D gene (7 bases match). The TCR originated in a man younger than 35 who received the YFV17D yellow fever vaccine. The encoded CDR3 is CSAHASTGRSYEQYF. The DNA sequence reads TGCAGTGCCCACGCATCGACAGGGAGGAGCTACGAGCAGTACTTC.